The source of this T cell receptor beta chain is a study of blood T cell repertoires in COVID-19. Background on the study: Material from acute and convalescent COVID-19 was sourced from the United States, Italy and Spain.

The V gene end was trimmed by 4 bases and the J gene end by 6 bases; junction bases not matched to a gene: 13. Per germline, CDR1 SGDLS and CDR2 YYNGEE. The CDR3 is made up of 16 amino acids. Enrolled through a virtual design, the participants were between about 18 and 100 years of age and came from some 26 US areas. Participants had their cohort set by participant-reported clinical history. A COVID-19 case had been met by exposed participants during the 2 weeks before study entry. The repertoire was sequenced with immunoSEQ multiplex PCR; TCRdb's copy has only in-frame clones and lacks some. The data show 200,000 to 300,000 clones, 70% to 90% seen once.

The genes are TRBV9 and TRBJ2-7, with TRBD2 identical over 10 bases. This clonotype originated in a man in his fifties who had been exposed to COVID-19. Material for sequencing was PBMCs or T cells enriched from blood (not recorded which). The CDR3 region is CASSSNTGTSESEQYF. The DNA for the CDR3 is TGTGCCAGCAGCAGTAACACAGGGACTAGCGAAAGCGAGCAGTACTTC.